This TCR beta chain came from a study of T cell repertoires in cytomegalovirus infection. Looking at the study overall: The authors used CMV epitopes that were HLA-C-restricted (recently identified) and HLA-B-restricted (well studied). A matching HLA type, together with CMV infection, was signaled by public TCR beta signatures. Study-level points and caveats: Public TCR beta family frequency separated CMV-and-HLA carriers, including in an independent cohort. CMV-specific HLA-C-restricted TCR beta clonotypes dominated the ex vivo response.

Germline-derived CDR1 and CDR2 are SGHVS and FQNEAQ. The J segment lost 2 bases and the V segment lost 1 base, leaving 11 bases of the junction unmatched. The CDR3 loop spans 20 amino acids. One entry per CDR3 protein, called by TCRdb with MiXCR from the reads. This sample has roughly 78,000 distinct CDR3 sequences, with about 37% found just once. This clonotype was seen many times. Its target is unknown. Here the sequenced sample was CD8+ T cells from cultured PBMCs, taken from culture after CMV antigen stimulation. This chain connects TRBV7-8 to TRBJ2-5; 15 bases agree with TRBD2. This TCR derives from a human donor in good health (CMV status not recorded). Some clones in this sample may be carry-over from other donors' samples. The CDR3 loop is CASSLGLGLAGGRRQETQYF. For the CDR3, the DNA is TGTGCCAGCAGCTTAGGCCTCGGACTAGCGGGGGGGCGTCGACAAGAGACCCAGTACTTC.